The 2 T cell receptor beta chains in this list originate from one sample, sequenced in a study of T cell responses to AZD1222 COVID-19 vaccine (dated by TCRdb to 2020 to 2022). Library preparation used the immunoSEQ multiplex PCR assay. Entries here come from immuneACCESS through TCRdb and include only in-frame sequences with V and J called. Some clones fail to appear in such tables; in the studies checked, an unresolved V gene covers under half of the shortfall, and the cause of the remainder is unknown. Here the sample has roughly 150,000 clones; approximately 90% occur a single time. The ten largest account for approximately 1.4% of the sample. In the paper's terms, the time point label means: about 28 days (+/-7) after the second vaccine dose. The sequenced sample was peripheral blood, obtained 28 days after the second AZD1222 dose. Receptors were obtained from an adult who received the AZD1222 COVID-19 vaccine.

This chain uses TRBV4-1 with TRBJ1-3; no definite D call. Germline loops: CDR1 MGHRA, CDR2 YSYEKL. Trimming left V 3 bases short and J 4 bases short, with 19 bases between. This CDR3 is 17 amino acids long. The CDR3 protein is CASSHHLRSTKGNTIYF. Here the CDR3 DNA reads TGCGCCAGCAGCCACCACCTTCGATCTACGAAAGGAAACACCATATATTTT.

This clone has only a few counts. The chain employs TRBV7-9 and TRBJ2-1, with 8 bases aligning to TRBD1. With V trimmed by 1 base and J by 0 bases, 8 bases remained unmatched. Germline V gene lookup returns CDR1 SEHNR and CDR2 FQNEAQ (reference sequence). The length of the CDR3 is 18 residues. The CDR3 bases are TGTGCCAGCAGCTTAGGGACAGGGACCTTAAGCTCCTACAATGAGCAGTTCTTC. Its protein product is CASSLGTGTLSSYNEQFF.